This T cell receptor (beta chain) comes out of a study of Ad26.COV2.S vaccination and SARS-CoV-2 variants. Background on the study: The donor was enrolled in the Ad26.COV2.S arm of the COV1001 trial. Dosing was one shot or two shots 56 days apart. Regarding the study as a whole: There was a possibility that the TCR breadth and depth analyses underestimated total T cell responses. Considerable breadth of spike-specific CD8+ and CD4+ T cell responses has reportedly been documented following vaccination.

Concerning this clone itself: Antigen specificity is unknown.

Treatment specified: 19 received Ad26.COV2.S at low or high dose, single or two shots; 5 received placebo; per-sample allocation not given. Sampling was performed 63 days after the first vaccine or placebo injection. Germline-derived CDR1 and CDR2 are SGDLS and YYNGEE. V lost 0 bases, J lost 10 bases, and 10 bases stayed unmatched. The CDR3 has 16 residues. The protocol was immunoSEQ multiplex PCR, while the TCRdb copy is restricted to in-frame clones and leaves out a portion. This table holds a few hundred thousand clones, over 80% found once. The receptor was derived from a person aged 18-60 years who received the Ad26.COV2.S COVID-19 vaccine or a placebo. V is TRBV9 and J is TRBJ1-4; 9 bases agree with TRBD1. The material was peripheral blood, obtained in a trial of Ad26.COV2.S vaccine versus placebo. CDR3: CASSVGRTGGTGKLFF. The CDR3, as DNA: TGTGCCAGCAGCGTAGGCCGAACAGGGGGCACGGGAAAACTGTTTTTT.